This is a list of T cell receptor beta chains from one sample in a study of blood T cells in healthy people across ages. Each CDR3 protein gets one entry after TCRdb re-called the 5' RACE reads with MiXCR. This repertoire shows around 800,000 distinct CDR3 sequences, under 55% found once; its top ten account for roughly 18%. The sample taken for sequencing was blood. The source is a man between 60 and 70 years old in good health. Both conserved end residues are part of each CDR3. The order of the fields is clone size, D gene, J gene, V gene, CDR3 DNA, CDR3 protein. D genes are given only for firm matches. Rows may omit the clone size; those that give it use once, few, many or a size class.

clone_size: -
d_call: -
j_call: TRBJ2-5
v_call: TRBV5-1
cdr3_nt: TGCGCCAGCAGCCCTGAGATCTCCCGTTCCTTAGAGACCCAGTACTTC
cdr3_aa: CASSPEISRSLETQYF

clone_size: few
d_call: -
j_call: TRBJ1-1
v_call: TRBV7-2
cdr3_nt: TGTGCCAGCAGCTTGGTTCAGGGATTAGGGAACACTGAAGCTTTCTTT
cdr3_aa: CASSLVQGLGNTEAFF

clone_size: few
d_call: -
j_call: TRBJ2-1
v_call: TRBV11-2
cdr3_nt: TGTGCCAGCAGCTTAAGACAGGAAGGATACGATGAGCAGTTCTTC
cdr3_aa: CASSLRQEGYDEQFF

clone_size: -
d_call: -
j_call: TRBJ1-5
v_call: TRBV4-1
cdr3_nt: TGCGCCAGCAGCCAAGATCTTGGGGCCTCCGGGCCCCAGCATTTT
cdr3_aa: CASSQDLGASGPQHF

clone_size: -
d_call: -
j_call: TRBJ1-4
v_call: TRBV4-3
cdr3_nt: TGCGCCAGCAGCCCCACTTTGGGGACTAATGAAAAACTGTTTTTT
cdr3_aa: CASSPTLGTNEKLFF

clone_size: once
d_call: TRBD2
j_call: TRBJ2-5
v_call: TRBV11-3
cdr3_nt: TGTGCCAGCAGCAATCGAAAAAGGGCTAGCGGGTTGCCTGGGGTAGAGACCCAGTACTTC
cdr3_aa: CASSNRKRASGLPGVETQYF

clone_size: -
d_call: -
j_call: TRBJ2-3
v_call: TRBV20-1
cdr3_nt: TGCAGTGCTAGCGGGGTCGGGGACACAGATACGCAGTATTTT
cdr3_aa: CSASGVGDTDTQYF

clone_size: -
d_call: -
j_call: TRBJ1-5
v_call: TRBV12-3/TRBV12-4
cdr3_nt: TGTGCCAGCAGTTTAGCGGGAGAATTCAACAATCAGCCCCAGCATTTT
cdr3_aa: CASSLAGEFNNQPQHF

clone_size: few
d_call: TRBD2
j_call: TRBJ2-3
v_call: TRBV20-1
cdr3_nt: TGCAGCGTCCCAGGGCTAGCGGGGGGGTCTAGCACAGATACGCAGTATTTT
cdr3_aa: CSVPGLAGGSSTDTQYF

clone_size: few
d_call: TRBD1
j_call: TRBJ2-7
v_call: TRBV7-9
cdr3_nt: TGTGCCAGCAGCAGCCCGGGACAGGGGACCGACGAGCAGTACTTC
cdr3_aa: CASSSPGQGTDEQYF

clone_size: -
d_call: -
j_call: TRBJ2-2
v_call: TRBV4-1
cdr3_nt: TGCGCCAGCAGCCCCCATGGGGCGTTCACCGGGGAGCTGTTTTTT
cdr3_aa: CASSPHGAFTGELFF

clone_size: few
d_call: -
j_call: TRBJ2-1
v_call: TRBV20-1
cdr3_nt: TGCAGTGCTAGAGCCCGGGGCAGGGTCGGTGAGCAGTTCTTC
cdr3_aa: CSARARGRVGEQFF

clone_size: -
d_call: -
j_call: TRBJ2-1
v_call: TRBV6-6
cdr3_nt: TGTGCCAGCAGTCCCGGACTACTGGACAATGAGCAGTTCTTC
cdr3_aa: CASSPGLLDNEQFF

clone_size: -
d_call: TRBD2
j_call: TRBJ2-3
v_call: TRBV6-1
cdr3_nt: TGCGCCAGCAGTGAAGCCGGCGGGGGAAACACAGATACGCAGTATTTT
cdr3_aa: CASSEAGGGNTDTQYF

clone_size: -
d_call: TRBD1
j_call: TRBJ1-5
v_call: TRBV27
cdr3_nt: TGTGCCAGCAGTTTCAACAGGGCAGGGGGGGCAGCTAATCAGCCCCAGCATTTT
cdr3_aa: CASSFNRAGGAANQPQHF

clone_size: -
d_call: TRBD1
j_call: TRBJ2-1
v_call: TRBV24-1
cdr3_nt: TGTGCCACCAGTGATCACGAGGGGACAGGAGGAATCTACAATGAGCAGTTCTTC
cdr3_aa: CATSDHEGTGGIYNEQFF

clone_size: -
d_call: -
j_call: TRBJ1-1
v_call: TRBV5-5
cdr3_nt: TGTGCCAGCAGCGCGATGATGGGAAGGTACACTGAAGCTTTCTTT
cdr3_aa: CASSAMMGRYTEAFF

clone_size: -
d_call: -
j_call: TRBJ2-5
v_call: TRBV5-1
cdr3_nt: TGCGCCAGCAATCCGGGGAGGGGGCAGGAGACCCAGTACTTC
cdr3_aa: CASNPGRGQETQYF

clone_size: -
d_call: -
j_call: TRBJ1-2
v_call: TRBV7-2
cdr3_nt: TGTGCCAGCAGCTTAGCGGGCAGCGGATATGGCTACACCTTC
cdr3_aa: CASSLAGSGYGYTF

clone_size: -
d_call: -
j_call: TRBJ2-3
v_call: TRBV28
cdr3_nt: TGTGCCAGCAGGGGGACCGCAAGACTGGCGGGCTTCACAGATACGCAGTATTTT
cdr3_aa: CASRGTARLAGFTDTQYF

clone_size: -
d_call: -
j_call: TRBJ2-3
v_call: TRBV4-1
cdr3_nt: TGCGCCAGCAGCCATAGCAGGGATACGCAGTATTTT
cdr3_aa: CASSHSRDTQYF

clone_size: -
d_call: TRBD2
j_call: TRBJ2-3
v_call: TRBV20-1
cdr3_nt: TGCAGGTGTAGGGACTACACAGATACGCAGTATTTT
cdr3_aa: CRCRDYTDTQYF

clone_size: -
d_call: -
j_call: TRBJ2-3
v_call: TRBV12-3/TRBV12-4
cdr3_nt: TGTGCCAGCAGTTCCGGGGACGAAGATACGCAGTATTTT
cdr3_aa: CASSSGDEDTQYF

clone_size: -
d_call: TRBD1
j_call: TRBJ1-2
v_call: TRBV5-6
cdr3_nt: TGTGCCAGCAGCTTGGGCCGGGACAGAGCTGATGGCTACACCTTC
cdr3_aa: CASSLGRDRADGYTF

clone_size: -
d_call: -
j_call: TRBJ2-3
v_call: TRBV12-3/TRBV12-4
cdr3_nt: TGTGCCAGCACCCTAGTGGCAGAGACGCAGTATTTT
cdr3_aa: CASTLVAETQYF

clone_size: -
d_call: TRBD1
j_call: TRBJ2-3
v_call: TRBV7-9
cdr3_nt: TGTGCCAGCAGCTTGACAGGGACACTCACAGATACGCAGTATTTT
cdr3_aa: CASSLTGTLTDTQYF

clone_size: -
d_call: -
j_call: TRBJ1-2
v_call: TRBV3-1
cdr3_nt: TGTGCCAGCAGCCTAACCGAGGGGGGGTACGGCGGTGGCTACACCTTC
cdr3_aa: CASSLTEGGYGGGYTF

clone_size: -
d_call: TRBD1
j_call: TRBJ1-2
v_call: TRBV4-3
cdr3_nt: TGCGCCAGCAGCCAAGTTCTATCCGGGACAGATAACCGAGGCTACACCTTC
cdr3_aa: CASSQVLSGTDNRGYTF

clone_size: few
d_call: TRBD2
j_call: TRBJ2-1
v_call: TRBV9
cdr3_nt: TGTGCCAGCAGCGTAGTGGGGAGCGGGGGGGGCAATGAGCAGTTCTTC
cdr3_aa: CASSVVGSGGGNEQFF

clone_size: -
d_call: TRBD1
j_call: TRBJ2-1
v_call: TRBV2
cdr3_nt: TGTGCCAGCCAGGACAGGGGATCGTCCTACAATGAGCAGTTCTTC
cdr3_aa: CASQDRGSSYNEQFF

clone_size: -
d_call: TRBD1
j_call: TRBJ2-5
v_call: TRBV6-2/TRBV6-3
cdr3_nt: TGTGCCAGCACCAGTGGTGGGACAGGGGTTCCAGAGACCCAGTACTTC
cdr3_aa: CASTSGGTGVPETQYF

clone_size: few
d_call: -
j_call: TRBJ2-7
v_call: TRBV21-1
cdr3_nt: TGTGCCAGCAGCACCGACAGGGGGCAGTCCTACGAGCAGTACTTC
cdr3_aa: CASSTDRGQSYEQYF

clone_size: few
d_call: TRBD1
j_call: TRBJ2-5
v_call: TRBV3-1
cdr3_nt: TGTGCCAGCAGCCAAGCGACAGGGGTTTTTGAGACCCAGTACTTC
cdr3_aa: CASSQATGVFETQYF

clone_size: -
d_call: -
j_call: TRBJ1-1
v_call: TRBV5-1
cdr3_nt: TGCGCCAGCAGCTTGGAGCAGCCGACGAACACTGAAGCTTTCTTT
cdr3_aa: CASSLEQPTNTEAFF

clone_size: -
d_call: -
j_call: TRBJ2-7
v_call: TRBV11-3
cdr3_nt: TGTGTCAGCAGCCTCGGGGGAAGTTACGAGCAGTACTTC
cdr3_aa: CVSSLGGSYEQYF

clone_size: few
d_call: -
j_call: TRBJ1-2
v_call: TRBV7-2
cdr3_nt: TGTGCCAGCAGCATATCGGTTGGGACAAGGGATGGCTACACCTTC
cdr3_aa: CASSISVGTRDGYTF

clone_size: few
d_call: -
j_call: TRBJ2-7
v_call: TRBV3-1
cdr3_nt: TGTGCCAGCAGCCAAGAAGGTCCAGGTCTTCGCGAGCAGTACTTC
cdr3_aa: CASSQEGPGLREQYF

clone_size: few
d_call: TRBD1
j_call: TRBJ1-5
v_call: TRBV27
cdr3_nt: TGTGCCAGCAGTTTATCGGACAGGGGGTCACAGCATTTT
cdr3_aa: CASSLSDRGSQHF

clone_size: -
d_call: TRBD1
j_call: TRBJ1-1
v_call: TRBV10-3
cdr3_nt: TGTGCCATCAGTCGTCCGGGACAGGAGACCAACAAAGCTTTCTTT
cdr3_aa: CAISRPGQETNKAFF

clone_size: -
d_call: -
j_call: TRBJ2-7
v_call: TRBV9
cdr3_nt: TGTGCCAGCAGCCCACGACAGCTGTCCGGGATCCACGAGCAGTACTTC
cdr3_aa: CASSPRQLSGIHEQYF

clone_size: -
d_call: TRBD1
j_call: TRBJ2-5
v_call: TRBV28
cdr3_nt: TGTGCCAGCAGTTATCCGGGACAGGGGGCCAGCGAGACCCAGTACTTC
cdr3_aa: CASSYPGQGASETQYF

clone_size: -
d_call: -
j_call: TRBJ1-6
v_call: TRBV20-1
cdr3_nt: TGCAGTGCTAGGGGGGTTTTTAATTCACCCCTCCACTTT
cdr3_aa: CSARGVFNSPLHF

clone_size: few
d_call: TRBD2
j_call: TRBJ2-7
v_call: TRBV10-3
cdr3_nt: TGTGCCATCAGTGAGTCCGCTAGCGGGGGCTCCTACGAGCAGTACTTC
cdr3_aa: CAISESASGGSYEQYF

clone_size: -
d_call: -
j_call: TRBJ1-1
v_call: TRBV7-2
cdr3_nt: TGTGCCAGCGGGGGCGGCCAGAACACTGAAGCTTTCTTT
cdr3_aa: CASGGGQNTEAFF

clone_size: -
d_call: -
j_call: TRBJ2-1
v_call: TRBV14
cdr3_nt: TGTGCCAGCAGCCAATGGGCCACTGAGCAGTTCTTC
cdr3_aa: CASSQWATEQFF

clone_size: -
d_call: -
j_call: TRBJ1-1
v_call: TRBV28
cdr3_nt: TGTGCCAGCACCAACACAAGGGGGGCGGGTGAAGCTTTCTTT
cdr3_aa: CASTNTRGAGEAFF